This T cell receptor beta chain came from a study of shared clonotypes between healthy human individuals. As for the study in general: CD4 naive and memory got three plates each, CD8 naive two, CD8 memory one. Study-wide points: Richness estimates generally favored naive over memory subsets. For sorted subsets, rarefaction showed incomplete sequencing despite large depth.

Remarks on this clone: Its antigen is not known.

Sequencing used immunoSEQ multiplex PCR; TCRdb keeps in-frame clones, though not all of them. Of 2 million to 2.5 million clones in the sample, 85% to 95% are singletons; the top ten hold more than 0.1%. The germline V gene encodes CDR1 LNHDA and CDR2 SQIVND (reference sequence). Trimming removed 5 bases at V and 5 bases at J, with 21 bases between. The CDR3 is 16 residues long. Sequenced sample: naive CD4+ T cells sorted from blood. Documented subset: CD45RA+ positively selected. The J gene is TRBJ2-5, the V gene TRBV19; possibly TRBD2 for D (6 bases). This clonotype was sampled from a man younger than 35 in good health. The DNA for the CDR3 is TGTGCCAGTAGTCTCCCGGGAGATCCATCCCAGGAGACCCAGTACTTC. This sequence encodes CASSLPGDPSQETQYF.